A single sample is the source of the 16 T cell receptor beta chains below, sequenced in a study of T cell repertoires in cytomegalovirus infection. Their antigens are not known. Each CDR3 protein gets one entry after TCRdb re-called the reads with MiXCR. The repertoire has roughly 990,000 distinct CDR3 sequences, around 30% of them found once; the top ten carry over 12%. This sample comprised cultured CD8+ T cells from PBMCs, obtained from culture after CMV antigen stimulation. The receptors originated from a human donor in good health (CMV status not recorded). Some clones in this sample may be carry-over from other donors' samples.

This clonotype has just a few counts. CDR3 sequence reads: CASSSGSQETQYF. CDR3 DNA: TGTGCCAGCAGTTCCGGAAGCCAAGAGACCCAGTACTTC. The rearrangement joins TRBV27 to TRBJ2-5; no clear D gene. V was cut by 4 bases and J by 1 base, with 7 bases left in between. Per germline, CDR1 MNHEY and CDR2 SMNVEV (reference sequence). This CDR3 is built from 13 residues.

This chain links TRBV6-5 with TRBJ1-5; 8 positions match TRBD1. Trimming cost V 5 bases and J 4 bases; bases outside gene matches: 4. Germline-derived CDR1 and CDR2 are MNHEY and SVGAGI. The CDR3 has 14 residues. This CDR3 reads CASSARGRNQPQHF. The CDR3 coding sequence is TGTGCCAGCAGTGCCAGGGGGCGAAATCAGCCCCAGCATTTT.

As regards this clonotype: One end of the junction varies from germline; a read error may be responsible. The CDR3: CASSGTGTGVTNTQYF. CDR3 coding DNA: TGCGCCAGCAGCGGGACCGGGACAGGGGTCACAAATACGCAGTATTTT. The chain couples TRBV5-1 to TRBJ2-3, with 10 bases aligning to TRBD1. Germline CDR1 SGHRS, CDR2 YFSETQ. This CDR3 has 16 residues.

The rearrangement joins TRBV27 to TRBJ2-1; TRBD1 is a possible D gene (6 bases). The CDR3 sequence is 12 residues long. Germline lookup yields CDR1 MNHEY and CDR2 SMNVEV (reference sequence). V dropped 2 bases and J dropped 9 bases, with 8 bases sitting between them. The CDR3: CASSLLGAEQFF. The CDR3 DNA reads as TGTGCCAGCAGTTTACTGGGGGCTGAGCAGTTCTTC.

The chain combines TRBV7-9 with TRBJ1-4, with D possibly TRBD1 on 5 matching bases. The CDR3 has 15 amino acids. The germline V and J ends were trimmed by 5 bases and 4 bases, with 14 bases remaining between them. The germline CDR1 and CDR2 sequences are SEHNR and FQNEAQ (reference sequence). The CDR3 region is CASSDRDGINEKLFF. In DNA form, the CDR3 reads TGTGCCAGCAGCGACCGGGACGGAATTAATGAAAAACTGTTTTTT.

The chain couples TRBV7-6 to TRBJ1-1; the D gene is possibly TRBD1 (6 bases). This CDR3 spans 14 amino acids. V was pared by 4 bases and J by 1 base, with 10 bases between. Per the germline V gene, CDR1 is SGHVS and CDR2 is FNYEAQ. CDR3 residues: CASSWRGGNTEAFF. DNA for the CDR3: TGTGCCAGCAGCTGGAGGGGGGGGAACACTGAAGCTTTCTTT.

The chain joins TRBV28 to TRBJ1-3; TRBD1 matches 8 bases. This CDR3 comprises 15 residues. Germline values: CDR1 MDHEN, CDR2 SYDVKM. Germline trimming cut 3 bases from V and 7 bases from J; bases unmatched to any gene: 8. The CDR3 loop reads CASSFRQGASNTIYF. The CDR3 DNA follows: TGTGCCAGCAGTTTCAGGCAGGGGGCGAGTAACACCATATATTTT.

The chain couples TRBV4-1 to TRBJ2-7; perhaps TRBD2 as D (5 bases). The CDR3 consists of 17 residues. Trimming removed 3 bases at V and 2 bases at J, with 20 bases between. Per germline, CDR1 MGHRA and CDR2 YSYEKL. The CDR3 is CASSQDPPGIGAYEQYF. CDR3 sequence (DNA): TGCGCCAGCAGCCAGGACCCACCCGGGATAGGAGCCTACGAGCAGTACTTC.

The gene calls are TRBV10-3 and TRBJ1-1; a weak D match, TRBD1 (5 bases). CDR1 is ENHRY and CDR2 is SYGVKD in the germline V gene. Trimming removed 0 bases at V and 5 bases at J, with 16 bases between. The CDR3 has 16 amino acids. The DNA for the CDR3 is TGTGCCATCAGTGAGTCGAGCGGGAAGGGGAGGACTGAAGCTTTCTTT. It translates to CAISESSGKGRTEAFF.

This clonotype was recorded once. This chain connects TRBV9 to TRBJ1-1, with D tentatively TRBD1 (5 bases). Germline V CDR1 and CDR2: SGDLS, YYNGEE. The CDR3 totals 14 residues. Trimming cost V 3 bases and J 0 bases, with 9 bases left between them. CDR3 loop: CASSEMGLNTEAFF. Written as DNA, the CDR3 is TGTGCCAGCAGCGAAATGGGGCTGAACACTGAAGCTTTCTTT.

The rearrangement uses TRBV20-1 and TRBJ2-3; D gene ambiguous. The CDR3 length is 14 residues. V lost 0 bases and J 1 base, leaving 8 bases between the germline ends. Germline CDR1 reads DFQATT; CDR2 reads SNEGSKA (reference sequence). This chain's CDR3 is CSARDQDRTDTQYF. CDR3 DNA: TGCAGTGCTAGAGATCAGGACCGCACAGATACGCAGTATTTT.

This clonotype was picked up one time. The junction does not match germline at one end; this may be a read error. The chain links TRBV4-3 to TRBJ2-2; D is unclear. Germline CDR1 LGHNA, CDR2 YSLEER. There are 17 residues in the CDR3. Here the CDR3 reads CVSSRKAAPTNTGELFF. CDR3 bases: TGCGTCAGCAGCCGGAAGGCGGCGCCGACGAACACCGGGGAGCTGTTTTTT.

The CDR3 coding sequence is TGTGCCAGCAGAACGATAGCGGGGGGGCCAGAAGAGACCCAGTACTTC. Translated, it gives CASRTIAGGPEETQYF. The gene calls are TRBV28 and TRBJ2-5; 11 nucleotides agree with TRBD2. V was clipped by 6 bases and J by 3 bases; unmatched bases: 9. This CDR3 spans 16 amino acids. The germline V gene has CDR1 MDHEN and CDR2 SYDVKM.

The chain is built from TRBV6-1 and TRBJ1-5, with 11 bases that match TRBD1. Germline V gene data show CDR1 as MNHNS and CDR2 as SASEGT. Unmatched junction bases numbered 6, after V lost 6 bases and J lost 8 bases. This CDR3 is 14 amino acids long. The CDR3 region has the DNA TGTGCCAGCAGCCGGGACAGGGGGAGAGAGCCCCAGCATTTT. Encoded protein: CASSRDRGREPQHF.

This clonotype was picked up a small number of times. J is TRBJ2-4 and V is TRBV7-9, with a tentative D call TRBD2 (7 bases). V was clipped by 5 bases and J by 7 bases, with 15 bases between them. The CDR3 extends over 14 amino acids. The germline V gene encodes CDR1 SEHNR and CDR2 FQNEAQ (reference sequence). CDR3 DNA sequence: TGTGCCAGCAGCCCTCCGGCGGGGGCTAACATTCAGTACTTC. Encoded protein: CASSPPAGANIQYF. Full variable domain (outside the CDR3, taken from reference TRBV7-9 and TRBJ2-4): DTGVSQNPRHKITKRGQNVTFRCDPISEHNRLYWYRQTLGQGPEFLTYFQNEAQLEKSRLLSDRFSAERPKGSFSTLEIQRTEQGDSAMYLCASSPPAGANIQYFGAGTRLSVL.

The V call is TRBV14, the J call TRBJ2-1; 8 bases fit TRBD1. V gave up 4 bases and J gave up 8 bases; unmatched junction bases: 7. The CDR3 consists of 14 residues. The germline gives CDR1 SGHDN, CDR2 FVKESK. The CDR3 region is CASSPADRVDEQFF. CDR3 DNA: TGTGCCAGCAGCCCGGCGGACAGGGTGGATGAGCAGTTCTTC.